The sample holds many counts of the clone carrying this T cell receptor (beta chain). Its antigen is as yet unknown. Trimming took 0 bases from V and 6 from J, leaving 18 bases between them. This CDR3 has 16 residues. Looked up from germline, CDR1 is SEHNR and CDR2 is FQNEAQ (reference sequence). The data were obtained in a study of T-cell memory formation after mild COVID-19. Study in general: Clustering of TCRs was largely donor specific. Study-wide points: CD4/CD8 balance held among clones contracting day 15 to 85, and later expanders leaned CD4+. Specificity for SARS-CoV-2 was not confirmed among the second-wave clones peaking on day 37.

The 5'RACE method, run with constant-segment primers, produced TCR alpha and TCR beta cDNA libraries (carrying sample barcodes and UMIs). Using its own MiXCR run on the 5' RACE reads, TCRdb lists one record per CDR3 protein. The data hold some 110,000 distinct CDR3 sequences, with around 11% observed a single time. The chain uses TRBV7-9 and TRBJ2-7; D remains ambiguous. The sequenced sample consisted of PBMCs or a T cell subset sorted from them (not recorded which). This clonotype was obtained from an adult woman who had mild COVID-19 (a few samples of this study predate the infection). Cell type and time point are not known. The CDR3 DNA follows: TGTGCCAGCAGCTTAGCGGTTGACGGACGAGCTGGCGAGCAGTACTTC. This encodes CASSLAVDGRAGEQYF.